Reported below is one T cell receptor beta chain. Its target is not known. The data were taken from a study of vaccination effects on CD4 cells after COVID-19. Study findings and constraints: Limitations: small convalescent group and missing early post-infection timepoints. Pronounced clonal contraction occurred in clones induced by infection and by vaccine late after vaccination.

Repertoires were generated with immunoSEQ multiplex PCR, while TCRdb's copy carries only in-frame clones and drops some. This sample carries roughly 67,000 clones, around 79% of them seen once, and the ten largest clones take over 9.5%. Sequencing in the ViraFEST assay came after antigen-specific CD4+ T cells had been expanded with viral peptide pools, which were used to stimulate PBMC. CD4+ T cells were isolated after less than 13 days of culture. None of the vaccinated had previously contracted SARS-CoV-2, and their nucleocapsid antibodies tested negative. Wells of around 2 million PBMC each were grown with about 9.8 IU/ml IL-2 and roughly 10 ug/ml peptides. The CDR3 covers 15 residues. V was clipped by 1 base and J by 5 bases, with 15 bases between them. CDR1 is SGHRS, CDR2 YFSETQ, per germline.

The chain has TRBV5-1 and TRBJ2-5; D is perhaps TRBD1 or TRBD2 (7 bases each). The TCR was taken from a human donor who received a COVID-19 vaccine. This material consisted of CD4+ T cells from PBMCs cultured with SARS-CoV-2 spike peptides, taken before COVID-19 vaccination. The DNA for the CDR3 is TGCGCCAGCAGCTTGAATCAGGGGGGGGAGGAGACCCAGTACTTC. Translation: CASSLNQGGEETQYF.